This TCR beta chain came from a study of T cells in Graves' hyperthyroidism and ophthalmopathy. What was amplified from RNA transcripts were TCR beta CDR3 regions. First-round RT-PCR targeting the TCR CDR3 was performed with the HTBI primer set. MiXCR, applied by TCRdb to the multiplex PCR reads, yields one record per CDR3 protein. The sample has some 600,000 distinct CDR3 sequences; about 14% are singletons. There are many counts of this clonotype. Deletions cut 5 bases from V and 4 bases from J, with 14 bases between. There are 14 residues in the CDR3. Germline V gene sequence: CDR1 LGHNT, CDR2 FRNRAP.

The chain couples TRBV12-5 to TRBJ1-2; D perhaps matches TRBD1 (6 bases). The receptor was derived from a woman in her 30s with Graves' hyperthyroidism that later progressed to Graves' ophthalmopathy. Sequenced input: blood. CDR3 nucleotide sequence: TGTGCTAGTGGTGGGGGGGCAGCTCCCTATGGCTACACCTTC. Its translation is CASGGGAAPYGYTF. Using reference TRBV12-5 and TRBJ1-2 for the parts outside the CDR3, the full variable domain is DARVTQTPRHKVTEMGQEVTMRCQPILGHNTVFWYRQTMMQGLELLAYFRNRAPLDDSGMPKDRFSAEMPDATLATLKIQPSEPRDSAVYFCASGGGAAPYGYTFGSGTRLTVV.